This TCR beta chain was profiled in a study of OX40 agonist ivuxolimab in advanced cancers. General study results and limits: In CD8+ T cells, expanded clones were on average more numerous than in CD4+. Clones of CD4+ and CD8+ blood T cells grew by week 6 at doses of 0.1 to 3.0 mg/kg. Clonal expansion was among the lowest in partial responders at 0.1-3.0 mg/kg, especially CD8+.

Repertoires were generated with immunoSEQ multiplex PCR, while TCRdb's copy carries only in-frame clones and drops some. The sample has 25,000 to 35,000 clones, 80% to 90% seen once; the top ten hold around 28%. With V trimmed by 3 bases and J by 6 bases, 4 bases remained unmatched. The germline V gene encodes CDR1 SGDLS and CDR2 YYNGEE. CDR3 size: 14 residues. This clone was counted only a few times. Its antigen is unknown. Cycle 7 day 1, cycle 4 day 1, and baseline were the timepoints at which blood was sampled. The TCR sequence derives from an adult with an advanced solid tumor such as melanoma, head and neck, liver or kidney cancer. The chain uses TRBV9 and TRBJ2-7, with 12 nucleotides matching TRBD2. The material sequenced was CD4+ or CD8+ T cells sorted from blood, taken in a trial of the OX40 agonist ivuxolimab. CDR3 loop: CASSALAGGLEQYF. The CDR3 coding sequence is TGTGCCAGCAGCGCCCTAGCGGGAGGGCTCGAGCAGTACTTC.